This entry lists 28 T cell receptor beta chains sequenced from one sample in a study of CD8+CD57+ T cells in acquired aplastic anemia. Profiling that covered TCR beta VDJ and CDR3 relied on genomic DNA as its template. TCRdb independently ran MiXCR on the reads; one entry per CDR3 protein. The profile shows approximately 190,000 distinct CDR3 sequences, 40% to 50% of them singletons. Only patients with CD8+CD57+ cell expansion on flow cytometry were chosen for sequencing. The sample taken for sequencing was sorted CD4+, CD8+, or CD8+CD57+ T cells (not recorded which) from PBMCs. The receptor source for this set is a human donor with aplastic anemia.

Worth noting for this clonotype: This may stem from a read error, because a much larger clone lies one nucleotide away. The CDR3 loop is CASSSERTLQETQYF. The CDR3 DNA reads as TGTGCCAGCAGCTCCGAGCGTACCCTTCAAGAGACCCAGTACTTC. J is TRBJ2-7 and V is TRBV11-2; no definite D call. TRBJ2-5 matches the DNA end more closely, so the J call is doubtful. CDR3 length: 15 amino acids. The germline gives CDR1 SGHAT, CDR2 FQNNGV.

There are a few counts of this clonotype. The rearrangement links TRBV20-1 to TRBJ2-3, with D possibly being TRBD2 (7 bases). V lost 3 bases, J lost 0 bases, and 13 bases lay in between. Germline loops: CDR1 DFQATT, CDR2 SNEGSKA (reference sequence). The CDR3 sequence is 15 residues long. CDR3 sequence: CSARRGGGSTDTQYF. The DNA of the CDR3 is TGCAGTGCTAGGAGAGGCGGGGGCAGCACAGATACGCAGTATTTT.

This clonotype was seen many times. The rearrangement joins TRBV2 to TRBJ1-2, with a tentative D call TRBD1 (6 bases). Germline CDR1 is SNHLY and CDR2 is FYNNEI. This CDR3 has 13 amino acids. The V end lost 10 bases, the J end lost 4 bases, and 16 bases lay between the germline ends. The CDR3 sequence: CATGRGNSYGYTF. CDR3 nucleotide sequence: TGTGCCACCGGGAGGGGGAATAGCTATGGCTACACCTTC.

The chain employs TRBV7-2 and TRBJ1-2; 7 nucleotides agree with TRBD1. The CDR3 contains 13 residues. The junction had 7 bases not matched to a gene; V was cut back by 8 bases and J by 4 bases. CDR1 and CDR2 from the germline V gene are SGHTA and FQGNSA. The CDR3 spells CASGLGQPYGYTF. The CDR3 DNA sequence: TGTGCCAGCGGCCTGGGACAGCCCTATGGCTACACCTTC. The whole variable domain, remainder taken from reference TRBV7-2 and TRBJ1-2, is GAGVSQSPSNKVTEKGKDVELRCDPISGHTALYWYRQSLGQGLEFLIYFQGNSAPDKSGLPSDRFSAERTGGSVSTLTIQRTQQEDSAVYLCASGLGQPYGYTFGSGTRLTVV.

The chain joins TRBV10-3 to TRBJ1-1; tentatively, D is TRBD1 (6 bases). The CDR3 is 13 amino acids. The V end was cut by 8 bases, the J end by 9 bases, with 19 bases between. CDR1 is ENHRY, CDR2 SYGVKD, per germline. The CDR3 reads CAISSKGGRKAFF. DNA for the CDR3: TGTGCCATCTCCTCGAAGGGGGGGCGGAAAGCTTTCTTT.

This clonotype was counted ten times or more. The chain couples TRBV2 to TRBJ1-1; D remains unclear. Germline lookup yields CDR1 SNHLY and CDR2 FYNNEI. CDR3 length equals 15 residues. V was shortened by 6 bases and J by 6 bases, with 20 bases between the two germline ends. The CDR3 sequence is CASRPSEQTGAEAFF. CDR3 DNA sequence: TGTGCCAGCAGGCCATCGGAACAAACGGGCGCTGAAGCTTTCTTT.

This clonotype was seen many times. The rearrangement joins TRBV9 to TRBJ2-1, with D possibly TRBD1 on 6 matching bases. Trimming removed 0 bases from V and 1 base from J, with 11 bases in between. CDR3 size: 16 residues. Germline V CDR1 and CDR2: SGDLS, YYNGEE. The CDR3 DNA reads TGTGCCAGCAGCGTAGCTTCCGGGACATCCTACAATGAGCAGTTCTTC. Residues: CASSVASGTSYNEQFF.

The CDR3 is CSAIHMASGGKGTDTQYF. In DNA form, the CDR3 reads TGCAGTGCCATCCATATGGCTAGCGGGGGTAAGGGTACAGATACGCAGTATTTT. The chain has TRBV20-1 and TRBJ2-3, with 10 bases matching TRBD2. The J segment lost 3 bases and the V segment lost 6 bases, leaving 18 bases of the junction unmatched. Looked up from germline, CDR1 is DFQATT and CDR2 is SNEGSKA (reference sequence). This CDR3 contains 18 residues.

This clonotype was observed at least ten times. J is TRBJ1-3 and V is TRBV3-1; D is ambiguous. The germline V and J ends were trimmed by 3 bases and 4 bases, with 10 bases remaining between them. The CDR3 has 14 amino acids. Per germline, CDR1 LGHDT and CDR2 YNNKEL (reference sequence). As DNA, the CDR3 is TGTGCCAGCAGCCAGAGCTACTCGGGAAACACCATATATTTT. Residues: CASSQSYSGNTIYF.

Comments on this clonotype: The CDR3 does not end in the conserved phenylalanine or tryptophan, so this is likely a read error. No DNA is shown, since the ends of the CDR3 on it are uncertain; the CDR3 is the one TCRdb lists. The V call is TRBV24-1, the J call TRBJ2-1; the table's D call, TRBD1, has no DNA check behind it. The CDR3 is 11 residues long, counting both termini. Germline CDR1 reads KGHDR; CDR2 reads SFDVKD. The CDR3 region is CASRIGQGKSL.

This clonotype came up a few times. The chain couples TRBV19 to TRBJ2-3; no definite D call. CDR3 length: 11 residues. The germline V and J ends were trimmed by 5 bases and 8 bases, with 8 bases remaining between them. Germline assignment: CDR1 LNHDA and CDR2 SQIVND (reference sequence). The CDR3 spells CASSLTGTQYF. The CDR3 bases are TGTGCCAGTAGTTTAACGGGTACGCAGTATTTT.

The V gene is TRBV19, the J gene TRBJ1-3; 8 positions match TRBD1. CDR3 length: 15 amino acids. Germline V gene lookup returns CDR1 LNHDA and CDR2 SQIVND (reference sequence). The trim removed 6 bases at V and 2 bases at J, leaving 6 bases unmatched. CDR3 sequence reads: CASRQQGATGNTIYF. Here the CDR3 DNA reads TGTGCCAGTAGGCAGCAGGGGGCAACTGGAAACACCATATATTTT.

The chain links TRBV7-2 to TRBJ1-1; 8 bases match TRBD1. V shed 1 base and J 11 bases; nucleotides not matched to a gene: 6. The CDR3 is 13 amino acids. CDR1 SGHTA and CDR2 FQGNSA come from the germline V gene. CDR3 coding DNA: TGTGCCAGCAGCTTAGATCGACAGGGGAATGCTTTCTTT. The encoded protein is CASSLDRQGNAFF.

This clonotype was recorded at least ten times. This rearrangement joins TRBV6-4 to TRBJ1-1; a weak D match, TRBD1 (5 bases). There are 13 residues in the CDR3. V was clipped by 9 bases and J by 0 bases, with 11 bases between them. Germline CDR1 reads MRHNA; CDR2 reads SNTAGT. The CDR3 DNA follows: TGTGCCAGTTCGACAGAGATGAACACTGAAGCTTTCTTT. Encoded protein: CASSTEMNTEAFF.

V is TRBV11-2 and J is TRBJ2-3; D might be TRBD2 (5 bases). Between the trimmed V and J ends, which lost 4 bases and 4 bases, there was a span of 12 bases. The CDR3 spans 14 residues. In germline, CDR1 is SGHAT, CDR2 FQNNGV. The CDR3 sequence is CASSSKLGADTQYF. In nucleotides, the CDR3 is TGTGCCAGCAGCTCGAAACTAGGTGCAGATACGCAGTATTTT.

This clonotype appeared once. The rearrangement joins TRBV7-2 to TRBJ1-2; 9 bases line up with TRBD1. V dropped 2 bases and J dropped 4; count of bases not matched to a gene: 5. CDR1 is SGHTA, CDR2 FQGNSA, per germline. This CDR3 contains 15 residues. The CDR3 DNA sequence: TGTGCCAGCAGCTTAACCCCGGGACAGGGCTATGGCTACACCTTC. Translation gives CASSLTPGQGYGYTF.

This clonotype has only one observation. The chain links TRBV6-5 to TRBJ1-1; D unresolved. This CDR3 is 13 amino acids long. Germline CDR1 is MNHEY and CDR2 is SVGAGI. V lost 0 bases and J lost 5, with 7 bases in between. Written as DNA, the CDR3 is TGTGCCAGCAGTTACTCGGAGGGAACTGAAGCTTTCTTT. Translation: CASSYSEGTEAFF.

This rearrangement joins TRBV29-1 to TRBJ2-7, with D perhaps TRBD1 or TRBD2 (7 bases each). The V gene lost 8 bases and the J gene lost 4 bases, with 18 bases spanning the gap. Per germline, CDR1 SQVTM and CDR2 ANQGSEA. The CDR3 spans 13 residues. The CDR3 bases are TGCAGCCTTGGGGCAGGGGGAGGGTACGAGCAGTACTTC. Translated: CSLGAGGGYEQYF.

This chain connects TRBV7-9 to TRBJ2-7; tentatively, D is TRBD1 (5 bases). V lost 3 bases to trimming and J lost 5 bases, with 11 bases between them. CDR3 length: 13 amino acids. Germline V gives CDR1 SEHNR, CDR2 FQNEAQ (reference sequence). The CDR3, as DNA: TGTGCCAGCAGCTTGGCAGGGTCCCACGAGCAGTACTTC. Amino acid sequence: CASSLAGSHEQYF. Full variable domain (rest looked up from reference TRBV7-9 and TRBJ2-7): DTGVSQNPRHKITKRGQNVTFRCDPISEHNRLYWYRQTLGQGPEFLTYFQNEAQLEKSRLLSDRFSAERPKGSFSTLEIQRTEQGDSAMYLCASSLAGSHEQYFGPGTRLTVT.

This clonotype showed up many times. The chain links TRBV6-6 to TRBJ2-5; 7 nucleotides match TRBD1. The CDR3 covers 13 residues. V gave up 6 bases and J gave up 2 bases; unmatched junction bases: 3. Germline lookup yields CDR1 MNHNY and CDR2 SVGAGI (reference sequence). In nucleotides, the CDR3 is TGTGCCAGCAGGACGGGACAGCAAGAGACCCAGTACTTC. Translation: CASRTGQQETQYF.

The rearrangement links TRBV10-1 to TRBJ1-2; no clear D. In germline, CDR1 is WNHNN, CDR2 SYGVQD (reference sequence). V lost 1 base and J lost 3, with 6 bases in between. The CDR3 contains 13 residues. DNA for the CDR3: TGCGCCAGCAGTGAGTGGATAGACTATGGCTACACCTTC. Amino acid sequence: CASSEWIDYGYTF.

The chain links TRBV29-1 to TRBJ2-5; D remains unclear. The V end was cut by 3 bases, the J end by 4 bases, with 15 bases between. The germline V gene encodes CDR1 SQVTM and CDR2 ANQGSEA. The CDR3 spans 14 residues. The CDR3 bases are TGCAGCGTTGACCCGCAGGCTTCCGGAGAGACCCAGTACTTC. Translated: CSVDPQASGETQYF.

The rearrangement uses TRBV15 and TRBJ2-3; TRBD2 aligns across 7 bases. The CDR3 sequence is 16 residues long. The germline V gene has CDR1 LNHNV and CDR2 YYDKDF (reference sequence). J lost 2 bases, V lost 1 base, and 6 bases had no gene match. The CDR3 loop reads CATSRVLADHTDTQYF. Written as DNA, the CDR3 is TGTGCCACCAGCAGAGTTCTAGCGGACCACACAGATACGCAGTATTTT.

As to this clonotype: The junction does not match germline at one end; this may be a read error. CDR3 nucleotides: TGTGCCAGCAACCGCAGCACGGCCTACGGGCAGTACTTC. Translating it yields CASNRSTAYGQYF. V gene TRBV5-8 combines with J gene TRBJ2-7; D unresolved. CDR1 SGHTS and CDR2 YDEGEE come from the germline V gene. This CDR3 is built from 13 residues. The full variable domain, in which reference TRBV5-8 and TRBJ2-7 provide the parts outside the CDR3, is EAGVTQSPTHLIKTRGQQATLRCSPISGHTSVYWYQQALGLGLQFLLWYDEGEERNRGNFPPRFSGRQFPNYSSELNVNALELEDSALYLCASNRSTAYGQYFGPGTRLTVT.

This clonotype was seen at least ten times. The rearrangement joins TRBV25-1 to TRBJ1-4, with TRBD1 matching over 8 bases. Germline CDR1 and CDR2: MGHDK and SYGVNS. The CDR3 length is 13 residues. The J segment lost 7 bases and the V segment lost 7 bases, leaving 5 bases of the junction unmatched. CDR3 nucleotide sequence: TGTGCCAGCATGGACAGGGTCGTTGAAAAACTGTTTTTT. Its translation is CASMDRVVEKLFF.

The chain carries TRBV14 and TRBJ2-1; TRBD2 aligns across 8 bases. The V segment lost 4 bases and the J segment 3 bases; nucleotides outside the gene matches: 8. This CDR3 spans 16 amino acids. Per the germline V gene, CDR1 is SGHDN and CDR2 is FVKESK. The CDR3: CASSPPGAGVYNEQFF. CDR3 sequence (DNA): TGTGCCAGCAGCCCACCCGGAGCGGGAGTCTACAATGAGCAGTTCTTC.

In this sample, this clonotype turned up many times. This sequence joins TRBV10-3 and TRBJ1-1; possibly TRBD1 for D (6 bases). The length of the CDR3 is 12 residues. Trimming stripped 8 bases from V and 7 bases from J, with 14 bases between. CDR1 and CDR2 (germline): ENHRY, SYGVKD. The chain's CDR3 is CAISLQGDEAFF. Written as DNA, the CDR3 is TGTGCCATCTCGTTACAGGGAGATGAAGCTTTCTTT.

This clonotype was seen many times. The V call is TRBV2, the J call TRBJ1-4, with D perhaps TRBD1 (6 bases). The CDR3 is 11 residues long. V was pared by 7 bases and J by 12 bases, with 12 bases between. In germline, CDR1 is SNHLY, CDR2 FYNNEI. The CDR3, as DNA: TGTGCCAGCACTCGTGGGGGCGAACTGTTTTTT. This encodes CASTRGGELFF.